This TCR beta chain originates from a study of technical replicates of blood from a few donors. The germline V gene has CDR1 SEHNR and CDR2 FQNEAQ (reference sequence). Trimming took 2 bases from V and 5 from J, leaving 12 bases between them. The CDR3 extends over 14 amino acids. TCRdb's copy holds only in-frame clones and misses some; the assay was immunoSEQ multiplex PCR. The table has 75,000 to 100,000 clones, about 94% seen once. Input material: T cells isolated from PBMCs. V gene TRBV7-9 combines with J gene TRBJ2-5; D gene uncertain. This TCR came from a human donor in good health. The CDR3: CASSLLGFRETQYF. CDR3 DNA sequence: TGTGCCAGCAGCTTACTCGGGTTTAGGGAGACCCAGTACTTC.